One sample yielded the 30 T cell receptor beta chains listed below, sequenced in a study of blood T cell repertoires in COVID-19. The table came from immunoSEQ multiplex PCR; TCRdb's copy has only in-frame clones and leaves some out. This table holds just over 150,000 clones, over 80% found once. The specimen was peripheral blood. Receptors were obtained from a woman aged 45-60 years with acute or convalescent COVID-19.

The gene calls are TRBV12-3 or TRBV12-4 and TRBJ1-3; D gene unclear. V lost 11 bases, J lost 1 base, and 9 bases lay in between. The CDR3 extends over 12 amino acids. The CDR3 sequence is CALRSSGNTIYF. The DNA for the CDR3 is TGTGCCTTGAGGTCTTCTGGAAACACCATATATTTT.

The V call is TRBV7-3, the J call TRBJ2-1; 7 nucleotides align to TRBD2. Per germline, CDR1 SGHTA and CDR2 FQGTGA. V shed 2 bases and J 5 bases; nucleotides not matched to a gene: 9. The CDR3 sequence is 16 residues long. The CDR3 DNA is TGTGCCAGCAGCTTATACGGGGGAGGGCCCCACAATGAGCAGTTCTTC. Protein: CASSLYGGGPHNEQFF.

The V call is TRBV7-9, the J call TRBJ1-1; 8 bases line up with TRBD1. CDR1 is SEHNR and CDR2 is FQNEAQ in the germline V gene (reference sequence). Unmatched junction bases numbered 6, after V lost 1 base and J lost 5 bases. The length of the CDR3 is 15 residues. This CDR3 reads CASSLGQGARTEAFF. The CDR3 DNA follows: TGTGCCAGCAGCTTAGGGCAGGGGGCGCGGACTGAAGCTTTCTTT.

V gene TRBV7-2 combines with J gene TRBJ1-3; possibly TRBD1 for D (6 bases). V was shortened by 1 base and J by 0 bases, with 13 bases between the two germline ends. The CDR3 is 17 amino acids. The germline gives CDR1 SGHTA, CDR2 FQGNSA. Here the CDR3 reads CASSLGTGPYSGNTIYF. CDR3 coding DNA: TGTGCCAGCAGCTTAGGTACAGGGCCATACTCTGGAAACACCATATATTTT.

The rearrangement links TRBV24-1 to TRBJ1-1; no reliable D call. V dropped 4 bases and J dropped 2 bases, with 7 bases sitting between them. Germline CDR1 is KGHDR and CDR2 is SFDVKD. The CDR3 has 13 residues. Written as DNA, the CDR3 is TGTGCCACCAGTGACCATTTCAACACTGAAGCTTTCTTT. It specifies CATSDHFNTEAFF.

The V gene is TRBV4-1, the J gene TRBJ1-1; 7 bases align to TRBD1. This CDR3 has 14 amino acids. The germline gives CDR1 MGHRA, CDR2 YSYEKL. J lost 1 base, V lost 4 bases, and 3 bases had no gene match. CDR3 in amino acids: CASSRDSENTEAFF. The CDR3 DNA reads TGCGCCAGCAGCCGGGACAGCGAGAACACTGAAGCTTTCTTT.

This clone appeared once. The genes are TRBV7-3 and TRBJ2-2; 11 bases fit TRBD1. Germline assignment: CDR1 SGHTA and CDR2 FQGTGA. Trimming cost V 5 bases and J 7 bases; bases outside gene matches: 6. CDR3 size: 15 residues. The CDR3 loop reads CASSGRDRGYGELFF. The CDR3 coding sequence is TGTGCCAGCAGCGGCCGGGACAGGGGGTACGGGGAGCTGTTTTTT.

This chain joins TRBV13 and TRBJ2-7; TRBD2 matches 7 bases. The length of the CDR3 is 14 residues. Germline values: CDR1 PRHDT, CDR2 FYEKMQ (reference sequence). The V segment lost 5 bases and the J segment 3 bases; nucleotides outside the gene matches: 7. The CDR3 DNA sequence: TGTGCCAGCAGCCAAAGCGGGACCTACTACGAGCAGTACTTC. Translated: CASSQSGTYYEQYF.

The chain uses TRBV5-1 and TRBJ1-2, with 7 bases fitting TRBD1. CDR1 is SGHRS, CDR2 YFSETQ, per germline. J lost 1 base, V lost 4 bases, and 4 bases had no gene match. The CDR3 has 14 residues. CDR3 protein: CASSERQGNYGYTF. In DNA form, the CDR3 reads TGCGCCAGCAGCGAAAGACAGGGTAACTATGGCTACACCTTC.

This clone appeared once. CDR3 in amino acids: CASSLVGDRNTIYF. In nucleotides, the CDR3 is TGTGCCAGCAGCTTAGTCGGGGACAGAAACACCATATATTTT. V usage is TRBV7-8 and J usage is TRBJ1-3; a weak D match, TRBD1 (6 bases). V was trimmed by 1 base and J by 5 bases, leaving 9 bases between them. This CDR3 has 14 residues. CDR1 is SGHVS and CDR2 is FQNEAQ in the germline V gene.

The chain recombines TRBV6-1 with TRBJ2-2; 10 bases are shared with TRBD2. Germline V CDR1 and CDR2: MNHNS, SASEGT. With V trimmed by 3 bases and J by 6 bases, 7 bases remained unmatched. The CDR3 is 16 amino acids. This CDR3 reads CASSEATSGVPGELFF. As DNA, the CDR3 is TGTGCCAGCAGTGAGGCTACTAGCGGGGTGCCCGGGGAGCTGTTTTTT.

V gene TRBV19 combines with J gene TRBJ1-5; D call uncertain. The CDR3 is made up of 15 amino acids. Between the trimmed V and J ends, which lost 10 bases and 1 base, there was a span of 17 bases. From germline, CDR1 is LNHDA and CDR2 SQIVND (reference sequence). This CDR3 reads CATLNGGLSNQPQHF. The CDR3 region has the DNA TGTGCCACCTTGAACGGCGGGTTGAGCAATCAGCCCCAGCATTTT.

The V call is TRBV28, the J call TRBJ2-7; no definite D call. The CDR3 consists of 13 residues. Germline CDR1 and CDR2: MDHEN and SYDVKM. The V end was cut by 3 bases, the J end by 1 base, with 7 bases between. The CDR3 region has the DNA TGTGCCAGCAGTTTTGTCCCTTCCTACGAGCAGTACTTC. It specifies CASSFVPSYEQYF. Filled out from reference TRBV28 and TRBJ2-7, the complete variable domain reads DVKVTQSSRYLVKRTGEKVFLECVQDMDHENMFWYRQDPGLGLRLIYFSYDVKMKEKGDIPEGYSVSREKKERFSLILESASTNQTSMYLCASSFVPSYEQYFGPGTRLTVT.

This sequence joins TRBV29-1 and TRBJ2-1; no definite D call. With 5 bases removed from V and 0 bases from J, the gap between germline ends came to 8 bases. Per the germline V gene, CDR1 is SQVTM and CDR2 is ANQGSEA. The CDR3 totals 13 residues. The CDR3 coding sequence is TGCAGCGTTCCGTCTTTCTCCTACAATGAGCAGTTCTTC. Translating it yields CSVPSFSYNEQFF.

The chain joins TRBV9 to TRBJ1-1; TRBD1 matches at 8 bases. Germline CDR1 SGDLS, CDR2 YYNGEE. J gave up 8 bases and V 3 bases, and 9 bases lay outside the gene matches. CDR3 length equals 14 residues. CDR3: CASSALGTGTEAFF. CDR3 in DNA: TGTGCCAGCAGCGCCCTTGGGACAGGTACCGAAGCTTTCTTT.

As DNA, the CDR3 is TGCAGTGCCGCGGGGACAGATACGCAGTATTTT. It specifies CSAAGTDTQYF. J is TRBJ2-3 and V is TRBV20-1; perhaps TRBD2 as D (6 bases). CDR1 DFQATT and CDR2 SNEGSKA come from the germline V gene (reference sequence). Trimming removed 6 bases at V and 3 bases at J, with 7 bases between. This CDR3 comprises 11 residues.

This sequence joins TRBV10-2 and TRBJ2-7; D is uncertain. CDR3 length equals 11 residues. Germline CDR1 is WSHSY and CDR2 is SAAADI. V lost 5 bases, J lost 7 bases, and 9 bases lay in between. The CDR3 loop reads CASSNRWEQYF. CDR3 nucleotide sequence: TGCGCCAGCAGTAATCGGTGGGAGCAGTACTTC.

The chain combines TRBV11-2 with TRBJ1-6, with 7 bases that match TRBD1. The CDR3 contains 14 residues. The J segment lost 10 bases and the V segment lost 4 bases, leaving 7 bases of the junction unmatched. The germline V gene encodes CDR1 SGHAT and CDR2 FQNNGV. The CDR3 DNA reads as TGTGCCAGCAGCTCCCTTAGGGGGCAATCACCCCTCCACTTT. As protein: CASSSLRGQSPLHF.

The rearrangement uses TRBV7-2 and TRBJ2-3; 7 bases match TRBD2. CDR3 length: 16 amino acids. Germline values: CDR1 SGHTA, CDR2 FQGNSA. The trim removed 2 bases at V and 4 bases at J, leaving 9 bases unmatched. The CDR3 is CASSLLGGTPSDTQYF. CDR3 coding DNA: TGTGCCAGCAGCTTACTCGGGGGGACCCCCTCAGATACGCAGTATTTT.

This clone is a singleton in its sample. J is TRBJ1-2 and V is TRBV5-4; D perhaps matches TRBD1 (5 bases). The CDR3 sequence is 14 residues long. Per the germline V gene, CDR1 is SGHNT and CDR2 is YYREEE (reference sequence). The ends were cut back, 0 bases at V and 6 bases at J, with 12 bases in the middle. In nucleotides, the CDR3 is TGTGCCAGCAGCTTGGGGCAGGGTGACAATGGCTACACCTTC. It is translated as CASSLGQGDNGYTF.

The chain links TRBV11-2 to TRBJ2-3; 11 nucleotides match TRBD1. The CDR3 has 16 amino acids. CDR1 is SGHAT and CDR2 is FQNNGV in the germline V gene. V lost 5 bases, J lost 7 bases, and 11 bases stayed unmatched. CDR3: CASSIGGRDRGYTQYF. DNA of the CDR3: TGTGCCAGCAGCATCGGGGGACGGGACAGGGGGTATACGCAGTATTTT.

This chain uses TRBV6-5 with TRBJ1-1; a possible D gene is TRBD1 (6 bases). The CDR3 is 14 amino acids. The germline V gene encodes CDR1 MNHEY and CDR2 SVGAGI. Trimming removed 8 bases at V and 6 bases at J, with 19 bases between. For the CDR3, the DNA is TGTGCCAGCCAGACTCCGGGGGGCGCGGCTGAAGCTTTCTTT. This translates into CASQTPGGAAEAFF.

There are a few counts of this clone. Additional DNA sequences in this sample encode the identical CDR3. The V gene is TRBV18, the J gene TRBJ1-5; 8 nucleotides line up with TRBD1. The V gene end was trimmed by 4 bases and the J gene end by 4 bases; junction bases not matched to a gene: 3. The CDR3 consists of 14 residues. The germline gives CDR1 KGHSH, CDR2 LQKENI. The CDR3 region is CASSLTGGNQPQHF. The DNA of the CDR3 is TGTGCCAGCTCACTTACAGGGGGAAATCAGCCCCAGCATTTT.

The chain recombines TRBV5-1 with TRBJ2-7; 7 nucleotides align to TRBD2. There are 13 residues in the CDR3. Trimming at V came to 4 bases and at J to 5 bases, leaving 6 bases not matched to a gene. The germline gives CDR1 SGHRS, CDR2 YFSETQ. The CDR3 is CASSPSGRDEQYF. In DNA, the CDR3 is TGCGCCAGCAGCCCCTCGGGGAGGGACGAGCAGTACTTC.

The CDR3 loop reads CASSQGDAYNSPLHF. Written as DNA, the CDR3 is TGTGCCAGCAGTCAAGGAGACGCCTATAATTCACCCCTCCACTTT. This chain links TRBV5-8 with TRBJ1-6; no reliable D call. The germline gives CDR1 SGHTS, CDR2 YDEGEE. Trimming removed 5 bases at V and 2 bases at J, with 11 bases between. The CDR3 sequence is 15 residues long.

CDR3 sequence: CASSSRTEGTYEQYF. As DNA, the CDR3 is TGTGCCAGCAGCAGCCGAACTGAGGGAACCTACGAGCAGTACTTC. The gene calls are TRBV13 and TRBJ2-7, with a possible D match to TRBD2 (5 bases). The CDR3 is 15 amino acids. V lost 5 bases and J 2 bases, leaving 16 bases between the germline ends. Germline loops: CDR1 PRHDT, CDR2 FYEKMQ (reference sequence).

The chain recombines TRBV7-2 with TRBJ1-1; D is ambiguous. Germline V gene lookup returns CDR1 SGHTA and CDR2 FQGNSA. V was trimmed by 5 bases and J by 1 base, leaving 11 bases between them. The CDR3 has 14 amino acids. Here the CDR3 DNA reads TGTGCCAGCAGCCCTTGGGCAGGGAACACTGAAGCTTTCTTT. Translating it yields CASSPWAGNTEAFF.

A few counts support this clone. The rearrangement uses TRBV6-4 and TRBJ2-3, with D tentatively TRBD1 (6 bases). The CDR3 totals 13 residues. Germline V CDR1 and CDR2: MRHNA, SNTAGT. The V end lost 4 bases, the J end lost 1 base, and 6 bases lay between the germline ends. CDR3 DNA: TGTGCCAGCAGTGCAGGGGGCACAGATACGCAGTATTTT. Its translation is CASSAGGTDTQYF.

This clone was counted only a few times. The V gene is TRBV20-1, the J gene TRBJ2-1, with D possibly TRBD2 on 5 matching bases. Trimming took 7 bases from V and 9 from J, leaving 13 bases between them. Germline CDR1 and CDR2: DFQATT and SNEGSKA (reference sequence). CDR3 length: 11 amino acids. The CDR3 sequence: CSGRARGEQFF. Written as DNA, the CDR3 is TGCAGTGGAAGGGCACGGGGTGAGCAGTTCTTC.

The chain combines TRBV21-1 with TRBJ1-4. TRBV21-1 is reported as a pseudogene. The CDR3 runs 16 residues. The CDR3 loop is CASSRRCAGYNEKLFF. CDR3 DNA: TGTGCCAGCAGCCGCCGCTGTGCGGGATATAATGAAAAACTGTTTTTT.